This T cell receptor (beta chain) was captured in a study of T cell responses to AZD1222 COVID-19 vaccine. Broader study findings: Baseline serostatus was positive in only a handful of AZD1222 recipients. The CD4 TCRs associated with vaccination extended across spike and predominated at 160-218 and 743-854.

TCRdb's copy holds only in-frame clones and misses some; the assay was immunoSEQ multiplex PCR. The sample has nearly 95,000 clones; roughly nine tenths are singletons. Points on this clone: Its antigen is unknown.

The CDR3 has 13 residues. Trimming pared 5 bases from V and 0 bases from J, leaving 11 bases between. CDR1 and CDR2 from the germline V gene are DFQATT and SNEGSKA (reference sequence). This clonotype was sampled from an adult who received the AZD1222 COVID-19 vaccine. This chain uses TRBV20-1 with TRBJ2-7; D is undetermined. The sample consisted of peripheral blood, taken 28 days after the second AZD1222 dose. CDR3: CSAGGTYSYEQYF. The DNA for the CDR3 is TGCAGTGCTGGTGGCACCTACTCCTACGAGCAGTACTTC.